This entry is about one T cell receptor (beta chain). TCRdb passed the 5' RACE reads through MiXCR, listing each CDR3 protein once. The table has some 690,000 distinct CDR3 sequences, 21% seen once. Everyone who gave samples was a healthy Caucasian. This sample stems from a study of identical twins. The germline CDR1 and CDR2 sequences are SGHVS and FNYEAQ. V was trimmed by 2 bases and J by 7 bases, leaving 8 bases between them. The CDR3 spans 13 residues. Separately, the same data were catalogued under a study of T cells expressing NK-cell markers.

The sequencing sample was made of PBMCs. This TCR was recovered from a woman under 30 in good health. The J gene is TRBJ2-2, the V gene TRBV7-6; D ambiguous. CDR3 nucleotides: TGTGCCAGCAGCTTAATAGGTGGCGGGGAGCTGTTTTTT. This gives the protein CASSLIGGGELFF.